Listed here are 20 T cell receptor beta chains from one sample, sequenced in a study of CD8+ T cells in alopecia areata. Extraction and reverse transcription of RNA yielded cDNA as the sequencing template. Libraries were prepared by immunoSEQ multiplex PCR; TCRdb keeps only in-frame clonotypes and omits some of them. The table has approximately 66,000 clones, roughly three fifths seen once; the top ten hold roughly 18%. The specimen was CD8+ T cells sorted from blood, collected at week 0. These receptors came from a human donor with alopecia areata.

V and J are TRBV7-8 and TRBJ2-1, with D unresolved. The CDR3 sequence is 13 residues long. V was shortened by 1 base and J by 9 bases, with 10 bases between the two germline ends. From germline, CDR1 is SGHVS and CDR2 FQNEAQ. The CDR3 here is CASSLGAPTEQFF. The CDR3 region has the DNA TGTGCCAGCAGCTTAGGGGCCCCCACTGAGCAGTTCTTC.

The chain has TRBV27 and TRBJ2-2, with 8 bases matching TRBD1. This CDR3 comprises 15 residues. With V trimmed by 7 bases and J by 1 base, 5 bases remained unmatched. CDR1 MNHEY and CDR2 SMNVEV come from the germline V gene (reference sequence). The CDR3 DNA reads TGTGCCAGCAACACCGACAGGGGGAACACCGGGGAGCTGTTTTTT. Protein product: CASNTDRGNTGELFF.

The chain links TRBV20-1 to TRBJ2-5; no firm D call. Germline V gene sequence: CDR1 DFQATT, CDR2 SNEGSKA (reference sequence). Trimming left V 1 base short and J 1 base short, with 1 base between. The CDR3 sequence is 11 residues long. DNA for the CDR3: TGCAGTGCTAGAGTCCAAGAGACCCAGTACTTC. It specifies CSARVQETQYF.

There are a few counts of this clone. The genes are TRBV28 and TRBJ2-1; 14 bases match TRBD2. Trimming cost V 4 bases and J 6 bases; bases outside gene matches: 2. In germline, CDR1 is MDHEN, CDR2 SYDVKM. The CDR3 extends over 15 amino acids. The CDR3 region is CASSWGTSGGNEQFF. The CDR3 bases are TGTGCCAGCAGTTGGGGGACTAGCGGGGGCAATGAGCAGTTCTTC. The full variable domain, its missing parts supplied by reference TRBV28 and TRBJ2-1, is DVKVTQSSRYLVKRTGEKVFLECVQDMDHENMFWYRQDPGLGLRLIYFSYDVKMKEKGDIPEGYSVSREKKERFSLILESASTNQTSMYLCASSWGTSGGNEQFFGPGTRLTVL.

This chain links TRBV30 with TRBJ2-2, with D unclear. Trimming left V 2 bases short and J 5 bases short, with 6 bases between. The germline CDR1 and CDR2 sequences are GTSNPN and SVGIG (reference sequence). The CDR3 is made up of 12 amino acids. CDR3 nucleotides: TGTGCCTGGAGTCCTGGGACCGGGGAGCTGTTTTTT. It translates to CAWSPGTGELFF.

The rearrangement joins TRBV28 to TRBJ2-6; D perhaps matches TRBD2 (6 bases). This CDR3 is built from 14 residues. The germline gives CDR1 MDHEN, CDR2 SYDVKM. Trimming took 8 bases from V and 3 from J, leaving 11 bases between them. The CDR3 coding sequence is TGTGCCAGCCAACAAGCGGGTGGGGCCAACGTCCTGACTTTC. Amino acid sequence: CASQQAGGANVLTF.

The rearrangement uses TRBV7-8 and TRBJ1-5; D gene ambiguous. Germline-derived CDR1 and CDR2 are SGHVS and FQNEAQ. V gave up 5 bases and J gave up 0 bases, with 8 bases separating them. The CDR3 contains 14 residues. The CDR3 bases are TGTGCCAGCAGCCCACCCGGTAGCAATCAGCCCCAGCATTTT. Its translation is CASSPPGSNQPQHF.

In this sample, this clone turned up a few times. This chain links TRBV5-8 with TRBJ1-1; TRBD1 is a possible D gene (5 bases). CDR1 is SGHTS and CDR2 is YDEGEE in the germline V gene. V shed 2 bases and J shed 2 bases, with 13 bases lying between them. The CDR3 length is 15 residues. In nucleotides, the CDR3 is TGTGCCAGCAGCTTTACAGCAGGGTTCAACACTGAAGCTTTCTTT. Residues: CASSFTAGFNTEAFF.

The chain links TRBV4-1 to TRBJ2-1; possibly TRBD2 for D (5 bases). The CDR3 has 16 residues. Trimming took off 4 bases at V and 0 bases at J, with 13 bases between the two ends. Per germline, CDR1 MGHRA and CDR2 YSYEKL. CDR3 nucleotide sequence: TGCGCCAGCAGCCCCCTCTCGGGGAGCTCCTACAATGAGCAGTTCTTC. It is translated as CASSPLSGSSYNEQFF.

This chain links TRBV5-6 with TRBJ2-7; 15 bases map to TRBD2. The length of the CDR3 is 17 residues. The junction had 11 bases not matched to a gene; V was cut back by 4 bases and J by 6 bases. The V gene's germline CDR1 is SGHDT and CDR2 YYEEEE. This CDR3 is CASSRWTSGRGPVEQYF. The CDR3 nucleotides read TGTGCCAGCAGCCGATGGACTAGCGGGAGGGGCCCGGTCGAGCAGTACTTC.

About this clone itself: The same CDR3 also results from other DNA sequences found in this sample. The CDR3 protein is CAWSVLGNTEAFF. In DNA, the CDR3 is TGTGCCTGGAGTGTACTCGGTAACACTGAAGCTTTCTTT. The chain combines TRBV30 with TRBJ1-1; D unclear. CDR1 is GTSNPN, CDR2 SVGIG, per germline (reference sequence). The CDR3 is made up of 13 amino acids. V was pared by 0 bases and J by 2 bases, with 7 bases between.

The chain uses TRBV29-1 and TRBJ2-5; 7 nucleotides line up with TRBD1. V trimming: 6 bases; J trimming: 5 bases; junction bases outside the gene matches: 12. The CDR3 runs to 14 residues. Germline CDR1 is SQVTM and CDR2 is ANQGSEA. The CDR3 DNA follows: TGCAGCGTCGGAGGACAGGATGGGGCGGAGACCCAGTACTTC. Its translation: CSVGGQDGAETQYF.

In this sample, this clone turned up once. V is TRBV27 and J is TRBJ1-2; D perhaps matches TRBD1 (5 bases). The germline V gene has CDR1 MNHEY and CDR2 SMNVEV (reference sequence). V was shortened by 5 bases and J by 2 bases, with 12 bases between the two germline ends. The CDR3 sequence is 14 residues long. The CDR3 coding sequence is TGTGCCAGCAGTCCCGGACACCTGAACTATGGCTACACCTTC. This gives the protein CASSPGHLNYGYTF.

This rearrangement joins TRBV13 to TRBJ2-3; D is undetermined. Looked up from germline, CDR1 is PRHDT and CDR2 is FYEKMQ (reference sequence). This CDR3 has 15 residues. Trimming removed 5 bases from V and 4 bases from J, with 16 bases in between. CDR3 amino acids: CASSPEPAIPDTQYF. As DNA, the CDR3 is TGTGCCAGCAGCCCAGAACCAGCCATACCAGATACGCAGTATTTT.

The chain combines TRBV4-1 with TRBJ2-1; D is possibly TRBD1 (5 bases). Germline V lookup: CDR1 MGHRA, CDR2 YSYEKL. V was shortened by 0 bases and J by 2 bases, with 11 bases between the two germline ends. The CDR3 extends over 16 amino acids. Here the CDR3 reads CASSQDPTDTYNEQFF. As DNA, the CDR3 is TGCGCCAGCAGCCAAGACCCGACAGATACCTACAATGAGCAGTTCTTC.

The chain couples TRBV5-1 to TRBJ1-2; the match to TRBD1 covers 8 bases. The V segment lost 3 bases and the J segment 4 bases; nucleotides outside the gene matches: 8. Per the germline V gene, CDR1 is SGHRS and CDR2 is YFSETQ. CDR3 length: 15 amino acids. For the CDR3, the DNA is TGCGCCAGCAGCTATCCGGGACAGGACTTCTATGGCTACACCTTC. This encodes CASSYPGQDFYGYTF.

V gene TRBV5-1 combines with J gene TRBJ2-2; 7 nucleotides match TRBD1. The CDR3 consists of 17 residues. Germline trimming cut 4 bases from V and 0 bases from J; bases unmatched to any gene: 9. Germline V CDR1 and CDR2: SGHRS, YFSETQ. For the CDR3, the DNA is TGCGCCAGCAGCCCGACAGGGCAAACCGCGAACACCGGGGAGCTGTTTTTT. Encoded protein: CASSPTGQTANTGELFF.

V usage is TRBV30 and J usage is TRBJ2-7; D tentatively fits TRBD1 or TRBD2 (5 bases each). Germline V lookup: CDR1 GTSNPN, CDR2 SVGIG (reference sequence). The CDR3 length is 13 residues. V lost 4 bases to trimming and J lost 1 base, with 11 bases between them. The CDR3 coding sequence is TGTGCCTGGACTTGGGACGGGTCCTACGAGCAGTACTTC. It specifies CAWTWDGSYEQYF.

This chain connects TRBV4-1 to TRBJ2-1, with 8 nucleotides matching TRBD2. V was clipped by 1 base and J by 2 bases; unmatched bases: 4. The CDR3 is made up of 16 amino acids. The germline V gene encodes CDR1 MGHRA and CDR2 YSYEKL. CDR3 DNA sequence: TGCGCCAGCAGCCAAGTCCTGCGGGGGGCCTACAATGAGCAGTTCTTC. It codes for CASSQVLRGAYNEQFF.

The CDR3 loop is CASSLVGFSLEEQFF. The DNA of the CDR3 is TGCGCCAGCAGCTTGGTAGGCTTCTCCCTCGAGGAGCAGTTCTTC. The gene calls are TRBV5-1 and TRBJ2-1; no clear D gene. Germline V gene sequence: CDR1 SGHRS, CDR2 YFSETQ. V was pared by 0 bases and J by 10 bases, with 17 bases between. The CDR3 consists of 15 residues.